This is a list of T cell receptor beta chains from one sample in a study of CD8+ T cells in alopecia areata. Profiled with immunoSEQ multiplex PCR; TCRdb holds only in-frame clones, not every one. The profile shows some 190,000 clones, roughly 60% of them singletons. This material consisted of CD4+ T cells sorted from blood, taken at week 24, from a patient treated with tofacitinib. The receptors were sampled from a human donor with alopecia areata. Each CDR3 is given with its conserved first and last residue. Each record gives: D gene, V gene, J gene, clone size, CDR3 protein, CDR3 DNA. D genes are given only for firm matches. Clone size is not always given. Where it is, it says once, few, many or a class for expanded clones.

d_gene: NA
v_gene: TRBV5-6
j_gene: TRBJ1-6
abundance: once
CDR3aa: CASSFSARASALHF
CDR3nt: TGTGCCAGCAGCTTCAGCGCCAGGGCTTCGGCCCTCCACTTT

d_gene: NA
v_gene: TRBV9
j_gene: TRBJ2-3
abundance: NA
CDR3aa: CASSVSDSPPGSTQYF
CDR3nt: TGTGCCAGCAGCGTATCTGACAGCCCTCCCGGGAGTACGCAGTATTTT

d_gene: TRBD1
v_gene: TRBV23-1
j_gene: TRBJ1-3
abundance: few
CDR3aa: CASSQSRTGSAGNTIYF
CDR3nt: TGCGCCAGCAGTCAATCGAGGACAGGGTCCGCTGGAAACACCATATATTTT

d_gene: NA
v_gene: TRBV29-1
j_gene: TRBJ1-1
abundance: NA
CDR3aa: CSSGEGRTEAFF
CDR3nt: TGCAGCTCCGGGGAGGGGAGGACTGAAGCTTTCTTT

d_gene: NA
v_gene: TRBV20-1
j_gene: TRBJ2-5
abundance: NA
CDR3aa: CSARVQETQYF
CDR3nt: TGCAGTGCTAGAGTTCAAGAGACCCAGTACTTC

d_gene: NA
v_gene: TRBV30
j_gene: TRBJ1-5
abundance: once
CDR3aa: CAWSVRPVEQPQHF
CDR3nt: TGTGCCTGGAGTGTACGGCCGGTGGAACAGCCCCAGCATTTT

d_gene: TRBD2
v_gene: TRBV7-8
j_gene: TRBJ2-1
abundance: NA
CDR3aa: CASSLGLAGPGGEQFF
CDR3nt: TGTGCCAGCAGCTTAGGCCTAGCGGGGCCTGGGGGTGAGCAGTTCTTC

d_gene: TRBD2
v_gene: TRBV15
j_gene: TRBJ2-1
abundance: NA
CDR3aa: CATSRVPSGGALNEQFF
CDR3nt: TGTGCCACCAGCAGAGTTCCTAGCGGGGGGGCACTAAATGAGCAGTTCTTC

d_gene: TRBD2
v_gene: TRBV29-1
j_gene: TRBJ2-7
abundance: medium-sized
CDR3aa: CSYGLGREQYF
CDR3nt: TGCAGCTATGGACTAGGCCGCGAGCAGTACTTC

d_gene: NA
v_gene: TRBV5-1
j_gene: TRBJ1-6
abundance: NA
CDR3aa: CASSLGSRDDSPLHF
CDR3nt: TGCGCCAGCAGCTTGGGATCCAGGGACGATTCACCCCTCCACTTT

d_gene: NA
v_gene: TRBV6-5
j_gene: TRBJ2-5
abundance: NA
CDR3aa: CASGPFSTQYF
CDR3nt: TGTGCCAGTGGGCCTTTCTCGACCCAGTACTTC

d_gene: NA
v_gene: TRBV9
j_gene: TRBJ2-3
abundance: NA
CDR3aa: CASSLGGGAGLGTDTQYF
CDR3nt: TGTGCCAGCAGCTTAGGTGGGGGTGCGGGGTTAGGCACAGATACGCAGTATTTT

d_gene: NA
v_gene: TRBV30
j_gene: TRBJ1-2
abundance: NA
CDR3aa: CAWSPAAVASISYTF
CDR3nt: TGTGCCTGGAGCCCTGCGGCAGTGGCGTCGATCAGCTACACCTTC

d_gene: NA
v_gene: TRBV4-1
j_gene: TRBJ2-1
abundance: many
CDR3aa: CASSQVDILTYNEQFF
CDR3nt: TGCGCCAGCAGCCAAGTGGACATCCTAACTTACAATGAGCAGTTCTTC

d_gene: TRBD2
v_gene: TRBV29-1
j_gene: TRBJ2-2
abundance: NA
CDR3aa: CSARSGVNTGELFF
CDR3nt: TGCAGCGCAAGAAGCGGGGTGAACACCGGGGAGCTGTTTTTT

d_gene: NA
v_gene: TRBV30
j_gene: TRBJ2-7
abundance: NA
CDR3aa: CAWSVKGDEQYF
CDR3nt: TGTGCCTGGAGTGTAAAGGGGGACGAGCAGTACTTC